Listed below are T cell receptor beta chains from one sample, sequenced in a study of cytomegalovirus exposure and HLA in healthy donors. Sequenced by immunoSEQ multiplex PCR; TCRdb stores in-frame clones only, minus some. Of 200,000 to 250,000 clones in the sample, roughly 83% are singletons; the top ten hold 11% to 15%. Sequencing input: PBMCs. The receptors originated from a woman aged 25 to 45 in good health and CMV-seropositive. The CDR3 runs from the conserved cysteine through the conserved F or W. D genes are given only for firm matches. Where a row states a size, it is once, few, many or the class of an expanded clone; other rows omit it.

TRBV5-6	-	-	TRBJ1-4	CASRRIRVTNEKLFF	TGTGCCAGCAGACGAATCAGGGTGACTAATGAAAAACTGTTTTTT
TRBV9	-	-	TRBJ2-7	CASSVDYGSSYEQYF	TGTGCCAGCAGCGTAGATTACGGAAGCTCCTACGAGCAGTACTTC
TRBV28	-	-	TRBJ2-6	CASSYRDWSSGANVLTF	TGTGCCAGCAGCTACCGGGACTGGAGCTCTGGGGCCAACGTCCTGACTTTC
TRBV18	few	-	TRBJ1-2	CASSPQDISNYGYTF	TGTGCCAGCTCACCACAGGACATATCGAACTATGGCTACACCTTC
TRBV29-1	few	-	TRBJ1-3	CSVEEVAAGNTIYF	TGCAGCGTTGAGGAGGTCGCAGCCGGAAACACCATATATTTT
TRBV9	-	-	TRBJ2-5	CASSAGAQETQYF	TGTGCCAGCAGCGCCGGGGCCCAAGAGACCCAGTACTTC
TRBV27	once	TRBD2	TRBJ2-1	CASSLLGLAAYNEQFF	TGTGCCAGCAGTTTATTAGGGCTAGCGGCCTACAATGAGCAGTTCTTC
TRBV9	-	-	TRBJ1-1	CASSARQYMNTEAFF	TGTGCCAGCAGCGCCCGGCAGTACATGAACACTGAAGCTTTCTTT
TRBV29-1	-	-	TRBJ1-2	CSVEKGSSNYGYTF	TGCAGCGTTGAAAAGGGGAGTAGTAACTATGGCTACACCTTC
TRBV7-6	-	-	TRBJ2-5	CASSAPLETQYF	TGTGCCAGCAGCGCCCCCTTGGAGACCCAGTACTTC
TRBV19	-	-	TRBJ1-1	CASSVGFTEAFF	TGTGCCAGTAGTGTAGGGTTTACTGAAGCTTTCTTT
TRBV30	-	-	TRBJ2-7	CAWTHGGYEQYF	TGTGCCTGGACGCACGGAGGATACGAGCAGTACTTC
TRBV4-1	-	TRBD2	TRBJ2-1	CASRGTSGTYEQFF	TGCGCCAGCAGAGGGACTAGCGGGACGTATGAGCAGTTCTTC